These T cell receptor beta chains were read from a single sample in a study of blood T cell repertoires in COVID-19. Sequencing was performed with immunoSEQ multiplex PCR; in TCRdb, only in-frame clones are kept and a portion is missing. The profile covers 150,000 to 200,000 clones, with more than 85% appearing a single time and 7% to 8% taken by the ten largest. Material for sequencing was peripheral blood. These receptors originate from a woman of 80 years or more in a cohort sampled during active or convalescent COVID-19. The conserved cysteine and the conserved F or W are not part of the CDR3 here. Clone size is shown for a subset of rows, as once, few, many or a class of expanded clone.

v_call clone_size cdr3_aa
TRBV19 - ASSPPDSTNYGYT
TRBV20-1 - SANEGGYRNQPQH
TRBV7-2 - ASSPSRAGVGETQY
TRBV2 - ASSVGVGQETQY
TRBV18 - ASSAGTGGAYEQY
TRBV5-4 - ASSERLAGGDEQF
TRBV19 - ASSIQGGGYT
TRBV29-1 - SAYSTGASNYGYT
TRBV7-2 few ASSIDRDSNQPQH
TRBV7-8 once ASSLVPSGSTDTQY
TRBV18 - ASSPQSATANTGELF
TRBV29-1 once SVTEAAGRNQPQH
TRBV14 - ASSLGQGMGYT
TRBV21-1 few ASSKAPDRVVGNTIY
TRBV5-1 - ASSTEQGFLYGYT
TRBV6-5 - ASTAYRGEETQY
TRBV19 many ASRTQFGTGDNYGYT
TRBV30 - AWTRLSGISYEQY
TRBV28 - ASSFSDGAF
TRBV7-6 - ASSSIRTENTEAF
TRBV19 - ASSLAEGNEQF
TRBV28 - ASSSRLPLGNTIY
TRBV20-1 - SASGQYENQPQH
TRBV19 - ASRDRPNTEAF
TRBV11-2 - ASSWTGLAGGEQY
TRBV5-1 few ASSFGTSGRAQDTQY
TRBV28 - ASRPPLNTEAF
TRBV28 - ASSPRVTQY
TRBV10-3 - AISGANPYGYT
TRBV9 many ASSVGGFETQY
TRBV7-9 - ASAVLRGYEQY
TRBV20-1 - SASLRDTQY
TRBV19 - ASSDGDRGDEKLF
TRBV28 - ASSLLASGYT
TRBV19 - ASSLLGQTETQY
TRBV2 - ASSVDQGQETQY
TRBV6-6 once ASSYSNFGITDTQY